Shown below are 23 T cell receptor beta chains from a single sample sequenced in a study of radiation and T cells in renal cell carcinoma. The time point here: blood 2 weeks post-SBRT. Treatment given: 15 Gy SBRT to primary tumor, nephrectomy 4 weeks later. Sequenced by immunoSEQ multiplex PCR; TCRdb stores in-frame clones only, minus some. This table holds roughly 120,000 clones, 81% found once. Sequences were derived from blood, sampled from a patient whose treatment included radiotherapy and nephrectomy. Source of these receptors: a woman in her sixties with renal cell carcinoma.

Only a few counts were recorded for this clone. This rearrangement joins TRBV27 to TRBJ2-5; D is perhaps TRBD1 (5 bases). Germline lookup yields CDR1 MNHEY and CDR2 SMNVEV (reference sequence). The CDR3 contains 11 residues. Trimming stripped 7 bases from V and 5 bases from J, with 8 bases between. The CDR3 DNA reads as TGTGCCAGCACGAAGGGGGAGACCCAGTACTTC. This gives the protein CASTKGETQYF.

The chain is built from TRBV6-6 and TRBJ1-1; tentative D call: TRBD1 (6 bases). Trimming stripped 11 bases from V and 5 bases from J, with 18 bases between. The CDR3 runs 13 residues. The germline gives CDR1 MNHNY, CDR2 SVGAGI (reference sequence). The chain's CDR3 is CAGGRQGVTEAFF. CDR3 in DNA: TGTGCCGGGGGGCGGCAGGGAGTAACTGAAGCTTTCTTT.

V and J are TRBV28 and TRBJ2-1; possible D gene TRBD2, 6 bases. Trimming removed 7 bases at V and 7 bases at J, with 17 bases between. Germline CDR1 is MDHEN and CDR2 is SYDVKM. This CDR3 contains 14 residues. The CDR3 protein is CASKGRGLGNEQFF. CDR3 coding DNA: TGTGCCAGCAAGGGGCGGGGTCTGGGGAATGAGCAGTTCTTC.

The chain couples TRBV7-2 to TRBJ2-1; 7 positions agree with TRBD1. V lost 1 base to trimming and J lost 9 bases; unmatched junction nucleotides: 9. Germline V gives CDR1 SGHTA, CDR2 FQGNSA. This CDR3 is built from 15 residues. CDR3 in amino acids: CASSLGQGFYGEQFF. CDR3 nucleotides: TGTGCCAGCAGCTTAGGACAGGGTTTCTATGGTGAGCAGTTCTTC.

The chain employs TRBV7-2 and TRBJ2-3; D might be TRBD1 (6 bases). Germline values: CDR1 SGHTA, CDR2 FQGNSA. Between the trimmed V and J ends, which lost 1 base and 4 bases, there was a span of 15 bases. The CDR3 spans 16 residues. The CDR3 nucleotides read TGTGCCAGCAGCTTAGTCAGGGGTGTCTCGGCAGATACGCAGTATTTT. This encodes CASSLVRGVSADTQYF.

The CDR3 is CASSEDLSSRGGRTNTIYF. The CDR3 DNA reads TGTGCCAGCAGTGAAGACCTTTCGTCTCGGGGAGGTAGGACGAACACCATATATTTT. The genes are TRBV2 and TRBJ1-3; D not resolved. Trimming stripped 1 base from V and 7 bases from J, with 26 bases between. Germline V gene sequence: CDR1 SNHLY, CDR2 FYNNEI. The CDR3 is 19 residues long.

A single count supports this clone. The CDR3 DNA is TGTGCCAGCAGTTACGGGTCCCCTGGCACGAGTACGCAGTATTTT. This encodes CASSYGSPGTSTQYF. The V and J genes are TRBV6-5 and TRBJ2-3, with D unresolved. The CDR3 runs to 15 residues. CDR1 is MNHEY, CDR2 SVGAGI, per germline. V shed 2 bases and J shed 8 bases, with 17 bases lying between them.

The chain is built from TRBV5-5 and TRBJ2-7; no reliable D call. Trimming left V 2 bases short and J 3 bases short, with 9 bases between. The CDR3 covers 13 residues. Germline lookup yields CDR1 SGHKS and CDR2 YYEKEE (reference sequence). The CDR3 loop reads CASSLTVSYEQYF. The CDR3 DNA sequence: TGTGCCAGCAGCTTAACAGTAAGCTACGAGCAGTACTTC.

The V and J genes are TRBV28 and TRBJ2-2, with TRBD1 identical over 7 bases. V was clipped by 2 bases and J by 6 bases; unmatched bases: 0. The CDR3 length is 13 residues. Germline CDR1 MDHEN, CDR2 SYDVKM. The CDR3 nucleotides are TGTGCCAGCAGTTTAACAGGGGCCGGGGAGCTGTTTTTT. Its protein product is CASSLTGAGELFF.

The rearrangement joins TRBV4-1 to TRBJ2-2, with no clear D. The CDR3 spans 16 residues. The germline V gene has CDR1 MGHRA and CDR2 YSYEKL. Trimming shortened V by 1 base and J by 6 bases, and 15 bases separated the two germline ends. DNA for the CDR3: TGCGCCAGCAGCCAAGGAGGATGGCCCAGCGCCGGGGAGCTGTTTTTT. Protein: CASSQGGWPSAGELFF.

This clone was picked up a small number of times. The rearrangement links TRBV9 to TRBJ1-1; D is possibly TRBD1 (6 bases). The CDR3 extends over 14 amino acids. Germline CDR1 SGDLS, CDR2 YYNGEE. The V and J ends lost 3 bases and 1 base respectively, with 10 bases between them. For the CDR3, the DNA is TGTGCCAGCAGCGACGGACAGAGGAACACTGAAGCTTTCTTT. Translated, it gives CASSDGQRNTEAFF. The full variable domain, completed using reference TRBV9 and TRBJ1-1, is DSGVTQTPKHLITATGQRVTLRCSPRSGDLSVYWYQQSLDQGLQFLIQYYNGEERAKGNILERFSAQQFPDLHSELNLSSLELGDSALYFCASSDGQRNTEAFFGQGTRLTVV.

The chain has TRBV9 and TRBJ1-1; TRBD1 might be the D (5 bases). Germline values: CDR1 SGDLS, CDR2 YYNGEE. This CDR3 has 14 residues. V was pared by 0 bases and J by 1 base, with 7 bases between. CDR3 in amino acids: CASSVAQANTEAFF. CDR3 coding DNA: TGTGCCAGCAGCGTAGCACAGGCGAACACTGAAGCTTTCTTT. The full variable domain, completed using reference TRBV9 and TRBJ1-1, is DSGVTQTPKHLITATGQRVTLRCSPRSGDLSVYWYQQSLDQGLQFLIQYYNGEERAKGNILERFSAQQFPDLHSELNLSSLELGDSALYFCASSVAQANTEAFFGQGTRLTVV.

In nucleotides, the CDR3 is TGTGCCAGCAGCCCAAGTGGCAGCAATCAGCCCCAGCATTTT. Translating gives CASSPSGSNQPQHF. The chain combines TRBV2 with TRBJ1-5; D is undetermined. Germline V lookup: CDR1 SNHLY, CDR2 FYNNEI. V lost 6 bases and J 1 base, leaving 10 bases between the germline ends. The CDR3 is made up of 14 amino acids.

This clone showed up many times. The chain couples TRBV19 to TRBJ1-1, with a tentative D call TRBD1 (6 bases). The CDR3 runs 13 residues. Trimming took off 3 bases at V and 11 bases at J, with 16 bases between the two ends. The germline CDR1 and CDR2 sequences are LNHDA and SQIVND (reference sequence). CDR3 sequence reads: CASSISTQGSAFF. CDR3 sequence (DNA): TGTGCCAGTAGTATCTCCACACAGGGTTCGGCTTTCTTT.

J is TRBJ1-4 and V is TRBV5-1; 8 bases line up with TRBD1. Germline-derived CDR1 and CDR2 are SGHRS and YFSETQ. This CDR3 region has 15 residues. The V gene end was trimmed by 4 bases and the J gene end by 8 bases; junction bases not matched to a gene: 10. CDR3 coding DNA: TGCGCCAGCAGCAAGCAGGGGGCGCCAGAGGAAAAACTGTTTTTT. This sequence encodes CASSKQGAPEEKLFF.

V and J are TRBV11-3 and TRBJ2-5; no definite D call. The CDR3 loop spans 14 amino acids. From germline, CDR1 is SGHNT and CDR2 YENEEA. V lost 5 bases and J 1 base, leaving 11 bases between the germline ends. The CDR3 bases are TGTGCCAGCAGCCAAGGTCGGCTCCAAGAGACCCAGTACTTC. It specifies CASSQGRLQETQYF.

The gene calls are TRBV11-2 and TRBJ2-7; no firm D call. The CDR3 loop spans 14 amino acids. CDR1 is SGHAT and CDR2 is FQNNGV in the germline V gene. Trimming took off 5 bases at V and 7 bases at J, with 18 bases between the two ends. The CDR3 is CASSPLMRGEEQYF. For the CDR3, the DNA is TGTGCCAGCAGCCCCCTGATGCGTGGCGAAGAGCAGTACTTC.

The chain is built from TRBV5-1 and TRBJ1-1; maybe TRBD1 (5 bases). The length of the CDR3 is 14 residues. In germline, CDR1 is SGHRS, CDR2 YFSETQ. V was pared by 2 bases and J by 1 base, with 9 bases between. CDR3 residues: CASSFYRTNTEAFF. In DNA, the CDR3 is TGCGCCAGCAGCTTCTACAGGACGAACACTGAAGCTTTCTTT.

This chain joins TRBV11-2 and TRBJ2-7; 8 bases fit TRBD1. Germline V gene data show CDR1 as SGHAT and CDR2 as FQNNGV. The CDR3 contains 15 residues. With V trimmed by 4 bases and J by 0 bases, 5 bases remained unmatched. The CDR3 coding sequence is TGTGCCAGCAGCTCCCGGACAGGGAGCTCCTACGAGCAGTACTTC. Encoded protein: CASSSRTGSSYEQYF.

This rearrangement joins TRBV7-9 to TRBJ2-3, with D perhaps matching TRBD2 (6 bases). Germline assignment: CDR1 SEHNR and CDR2 FQNEAQ (reference sequence). V was shortened by 2 bases and J by 12 bases, with 18 bases between the two germline ends. The CDR3 is 14 amino acids. The CDR3 DNA sequence: TGTGCCAGCAGCTTAAGCTTGGAGGGGCCGCCACAGTATTTT. As protein: CASSLSLEGPPQYF.

This chain links TRBV7-2 with TRBJ1-2; maybe TRBD1 (5 bases). Trimming shortened V by 5 bases and J by 4 bases, and 20 bases separated the two germline ends. The length of the CDR3 is 16 residues. Germline V gene lookup returns CDR1 SGHTA and CDR2 FQGNSA. The CDR3 region has the DNA TGTGCCAGCAGCCGTCCGGGGAATACAGGACCCTATGGCTACACCTTC. Protein sequence: CASSRPGNTGPYGYTF.

The chain recombines TRBV6-1 with TRBJ1-5; D perhaps matches TRBD1 (5 bases). The length of the CDR3 is 15 residues. The ends were cut back, 5 bases at V and 0 bases at J, with 11 bases in the middle. CDR1 is MNHNS and CDR2 is SASEGT in the germline V gene. The CDR3 here is CASSKGTYSNQPQHF. The CDR3 DNA is TGTGCCAGCAGTAAAGGGACCTATAGCAATCAGCCCCAGCATTTT.

The chain has TRBV27 and TRBJ2-7; the D is unclear. CDR3 size: 12 residues. V lost 6 bases and J 11 bases, leaving 17 bases between the germline ends. Germline CDR1 and CDR2: MNHEY and SMNVEV (reference sequence). CDR3 DNA: TGTGCCAGCAGAGTGTCCATACCCGGAGAGTACTTC. Translating it yields CASRVSIPGEYF.